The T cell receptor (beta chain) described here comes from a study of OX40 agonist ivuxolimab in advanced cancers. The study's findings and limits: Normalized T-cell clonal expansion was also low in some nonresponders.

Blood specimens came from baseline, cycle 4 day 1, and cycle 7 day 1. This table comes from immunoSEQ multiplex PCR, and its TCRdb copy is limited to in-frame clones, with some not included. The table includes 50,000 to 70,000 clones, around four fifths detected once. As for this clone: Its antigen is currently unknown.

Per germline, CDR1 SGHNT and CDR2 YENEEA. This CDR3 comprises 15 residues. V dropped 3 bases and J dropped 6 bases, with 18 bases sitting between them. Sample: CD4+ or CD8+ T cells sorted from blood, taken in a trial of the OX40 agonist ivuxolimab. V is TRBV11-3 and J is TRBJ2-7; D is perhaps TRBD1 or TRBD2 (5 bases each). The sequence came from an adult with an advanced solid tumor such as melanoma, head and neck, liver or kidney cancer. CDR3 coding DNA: TGTGCCAGCAGCTTCAACAGATTCCCGAGGGGCGAGCAGTACTTC. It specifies CASSFNRFPRGEQYF.